The present T cell receptor (beta chain) was sequenced within a study of T cell repertoires in ileal Crohn's disease. Looking at the study overall: At surgery, about 34% of patients smoked, with median disease duration 7.9 years. MI samples are biopsies from the surgical specimen's proximal margin.

This clone was observed a single time. As yet, its antigen is unknown. Some clones are missing from TCRdb's copy, which holds only in-frame ones; the method was immunoSEQ multiplex PCR. The sample lists about 7,200 clones; around 70% were seen once. Time point specified: proximal margin of the surgical specimen (macroscopically non-inflamed). CDR1 and CDR2 from the germline V gene are LGHNA and YSLEER. After removal of 0 bases from V and 9 bases from J, the junction contained 8 bases not matched to a gene. This CDR3 region has 15 residues. Broader study findings: Clonal expansions were more frequent in active smokers than non-smokers at surgery. Mucosal expansions were suggested to be mainly CD8 T cells.

This chain links TRBV4-3 with TRBJ2-1, with TRBD2 matching 7 bases. The clonotype originates from an adult with Crohn's disease. Sequencing used ileal tissue. In DNA, the CDR3 is TGCGCCAGCAGCCAAGATCCGGACGGGGAGGGTGAGCAGTTCTTC. Translated, it gives CASSQDPDGEGEQFF.